These 20 T cell receptor beta chains share one sample of origin, sequenced in a study of control samples from healthy donors and cancer patients (dated by TCRdb to about 2020). Receptor libraries were prepared by the immunoSEQ multiplex PCR assay. TCRdb holds this immuneACCESS table with in-frame rearrangements only. Some clones are missing; in checked studies, unresolved V genes explain under half, and the rest has no known cause. The sample records some 200,000 clones, around 94% of which are singletons. About 1.4% of the sample is in the top ten clones. The sequencing input was blood. Receptor source: a man in his fifties or sixties in good health.

As DNA, the CDR3 is TGCGCCAGCCGCTCGACGGGGCAGGGTGGCGTCCTGACTTTC. It translates to CASRSTGQGGVLTF. This chain connects TRBV5-1 to TRBJ2-6; D is tentatively TRBD1 or TRBD2 (5 bases each). Per germline, CDR1 SGHRS and CDR2 YFSETQ. CDR3 length equals 14 residues. Trimming pared 7 bases from V and 12 bases from J, leaving 20 bases between. The entire variable domain, with the rest obtained from reference TRBV5-1 and TRBJ2-6, is as follows: KAGVTQTPRYLIKTRGQQVTLSCSPISGHRSVSWYQQTPGQGLQFLFEYFSETQRNKGNFPGRFSGRQFSNSRSEMNVSTLELGDSALYLCASRSTGQGGVLTFGAGSRLTVL.

V gene TRBV10-3 combines with J gene TRBJ2-3; 7 bases agree with TRBD1. CDR1 is ENHRY, CDR2 SYGVKD, per germline. The CDR3 has 14 residues. V gave up 6 bases and J gave up 1 base; unmatched junction bases: 4. The DNA for the CDR3 is TGTGCCATCAGGACCGGGACAGGCACAGATACGCAGTATTTT. Its translation: CAIRTGTGTDTQYF.

DNA of the CDR3: TGTGCCAGCAGTTCAGGGGGGGTCGGCTACACCTTC. It encodes CASSSGGVGYTF. This chain joins TRBV6-5 and TRBJ1-2; 7 nucleotides agree with TRBD1. Germline CDR1 is MNHEY and CDR2 is SVGAGI. J gave up 8 bases and V 4 bases, and 4 bases lay outside the gene matches. The CDR3 has 12 amino acids.

This chain uses TRBV3-1 (or the pseudogene TRBV3-2) with TRBJ2-3; tentatively, D is TRBD2 (5 bases). Trimming removed 0 bases from V and 6 bases from J, with 19 bases in between. Germline V gene sequence: CDR1 LGHDT, CDR2 YNNKEL (reference sequence). CDR3 length equals 17 residues. CDR3 amino acids: CASSQEASLQYGDTQYF. The CDR3 DNA is TGTGCCAGCAGCCAAGAAGCTAGCCTGCAATATGGGGATACGCAGTATTTT.

V and J are TRBV15 and TRBJ2-3; weak D call: TRBD1 (6 bases). Trimming stripped 3 bases from V and 6 bases from J, with 10 bases between. CDR3 length equals 13 residues. Germline V CDR1 and CDR2: LNHNV, YYDKDF (reference sequence). CDR3 nucleotides: TGTGCCACCAGCAGGCGACAGGATGATACGCAGTATTTT. The encoded protein is CATSRRQDDTQYF.

V gene TRBV3-1 (or the pseudogene TRBV3-2) combines with J gene TRBJ2-1; TRBD2 aligns across 8 bases. The germline V gene encodes CDR1 LGHDT and CDR2 YNNKEL (reference sequence). After removal of 3 bases from V and 4 bases from J, the junction contained 5 bases not matched to a gene. This CDR3 has 15 amino acids. The CDR3 DNA reads as TGTGCCAGCAGCCAGCGGGGGGAGATATACAATGAGCAGTTCTTC. Its translation is CASSQRGEIYNEQFF.

This chain joins TRBV18 and TRBJ2-7; 9 nucleotides match TRBD1. The CDR3 totals 17 residues. V trimming: 2 bases; J trimming: 4 bases; junction bases outside the gene matches: 12. Germline-derived CDR1 and CDR2 are KGHSH and LQKENI. CDR3 sequence (DNA): TGTGCCAGCTCACCAACCGGGACAGGGCGCACGGAGTACGAGCAGTACGTC. This gives the protein CASSPTGTGRTEYEQYV.

The genes are TRBV5-1 and TRBJ1-2, with D perhaps TRBD1 (5 bases). The germline V and J ends were trimmed by 4 bases and 2 bases, with 15 bases remaining between them. The CDR3 loop spans 15 amino acids. Germline V gene lookup returns CDR1 SGHRS and CDR2 YFSETQ. The CDR3 here is CASSPVGEGNYGYTF. The CDR3 DNA follows: TGCGCCAGCAGCCCAGTGGGAGAGGGGAACTATGGCTACACCTTC.

This clone showed up just once. The chain is built from TRBV6-1 and TRBJ1-2; D uncertain. The germline V gene has CDR1 MNHNS and CDR2 SASEGT. Trimming removed 2 bases from V and 8 bases from J, with 15 bases in between. The CDR3 covers 14 residues. The CDR3 DNA follows: TGTGCCAGCAGTGAAAATTTTTCCCGAGGCGGCTACACCTTC. This sequence encodes CASSENFSRGGYTF.

The chain couples TRBV3-1 (or the pseudogene TRBV3-2) to TRBJ1-1; D not certain. The CDR3 sequence is 15 residues long. CDR1 and CDR2 from the germline V gene are LGHDT and YNNKEL (reference sequence). Trimming pared 6 bases from V and 4 bases from J, leaving 18 bases between. The CDR3 DNA follows: TGTGCCAGCAGTCGAACTGAGTACTCGGGCACTGAAGCTTTCTTT. This sequence encodes CASSRTEYSGTEAFF.

The J gene is TRBJ1-1, the V gene TRBV7-2; 7 nucleotides agree with TRBD1. From germline, CDR1 is SGHTA and CDR2 FQGNSA. V dropped 0 bases and J dropped 4; count of bases not matched to a gene: 5. The CDR3 spans 15 residues. CDR3 residues: CASSLAGQVGTEAFF. As DNA, the CDR3 is TGTGCCAGCAGCTTAGCAGGACAGGTGGGCACTGAAGCTTTCTTT.

The chain joins TRBV4-1 to TRBJ1-6, with no clear D. V dropped 4 bases and J dropped 10 bases, with 8 bases sitting between them. The CDR3 length is 12 residues. Germline V lookup: CDR1 MGHRA, CDR2 YSYEKL. CDR3 DNA sequence: TGCGCCAGCAGCCCCAACGGGTCACCCCTCCACTTT. This gives the protein CASSPNGSPLHF.

The V gene is TRBV30, the J gene TRBJ1-2; D is ambiguous. Per germline, CDR1 GTSNPN and CDR2 SVGIG (reference sequence). Trimming took off 5 bases at V and 3 bases at J, with 7 bases between the two ends. This CDR3 comprises 11 residues. The CDR3 DNA reads as TGTGCCTGGGCTCCAGACTATGGCTACACCTTC. Translation gives CAWAPDYGYTF.

This clone was observed a single time. J is TRBJ2-3 and V is TRBV5-1; a possible D gene is TRBD2 (5 bases). The length of the CDR3 is 14 residues. Germline lookup yields CDR1 SGHRS and CDR2 YFSETQ. V was pared by 7 bases and J by 2 bases, with 14 bases between. CDR3 region: CASHSGLDTDTQYF. The CDR3, as DNA: TGCGCCAGCCACTCGGGGTTGGACACAGATACGCAGTATTTT.

The rearrangement links TRBV25-1 to TRBJ2-5; 9 positions match TRBD1. The ends lost 2 bases at V and 4 bases at J; junction bases unmatched: 2. From germline, CDR1 is MGHDK and CDR2 SYGVNS. The CDR3 is 14 amino acids. The CDR3 sequence is CASSEDRGVETQYF. The CDR3 bases are TGTGCCAGCAGTGAAGACAGGGGGGTAGAGACCCAGTACTTC. Based on the CDR3 plus reference TRBV25-1 and TRBJ2-5, the full variable domain is EADIYQTPRYLVIGTGKKITLECSQTMGHDKMYWYQQDPGMELHLIHYSYGVNSTEKGDLSSESTVSRIRTEHFPLTLESARPSHTSQYLCASSEDRGVETQYFGPGTRLLVL.

The CDR3 DNA follows: TGTGCCAGCTCACAGGTGAATCAGCCCCAGCATTTT. It translates to CASSQVNQPQHF. This chain uses TRBV18 with TRBJ1-5; D ambiguous. Germline CDR1 and CDR2: KGHSH and LQKENI. The CDR3 spans 12 residues. V was cut by 4 bases and J by 4 bases, with 5 bases left in between.

For this clone: This same CDR3 is encoded by further DNA sequences in the sample. The chain is built from TRBV5-1 and TRBJ1-4; tentative D call: TRBD1 (5 bases). V gave up 2 bases and J gave up 3 bases, with 8 bases separating them. Germline V gene sequence: CDR1 SGHRS, CDR2 YFSETQ. The CDR3 totals 14 residues. CDR3 sequence reads: CASSFGGPNEKLFF. Written as DNA, the CDR3 is TGCGCCAGCAGCTTTGGGGGTCCTAATGAAAAACTGTTTTTT.

V usage is TRBV2 and J usage is TRBJ2-1, with TRBD1 matching over 8 bases. This CDR3 contains 21 residues. V was pared by 0 bases and J by 4 bases, with 20 bases of the junction left unmatched. The germline CDR1 and CDR2 sequences are SNHLY and FYNNEI. The CDR3 loop reads CASSEASARGRIKTSYNEQFF. CDR3 bases: TGTGCCAGCAGTGAAGCCTCTGCCAGGGGGCGGATTAAAACGTCTTACAATGAGCAGTTCTTC.

This clone was counted a single time. This chain connects TRBV18 to TRBJ1-1; D might be TRBD1 (6 bases). V lost 4 bases to trimming and J lost 3 bases, with 15 bases between them. The CDR3 is 15 residues long. Germline V gene data show CDR1 as KGHSH and CDR2 as LQKENI. CDR3 nucleotides: TGTGCCAGCTCACGCCTCCAGGGGCCAGACACTGAAGCTTTCTTT. Protein product: CASSRLQGPDTEAFF.

This clone was seen only once. The CDR3 loop reads CASSINVRRVHGYTF. As DNA, the CDR3 is TGTGCCAGTAGTATAAATGTTCGCAGGGTGCATGGCTACACCTTC. The chain uses TRBV19 and TRBJ1-2, with D perhaps TRBD1 (5 bases). This CDR3 is 15 amino acids long. Germline V gives CDR1 LNHDA, CDR2 SQIVND (reference sequence). V was cut by 2 bases and J by 6 bases, with 16 bases left in between. Full variable domain (missing parts from reference TRBV19 and TRBJ1-2): DGGITQSPKYLFRKEGQNVTLSCEQNLNHDAMYWYRQDPGQGLRLIYYSQIVNDFQKGDIAEGYSVSREKKESFPLTVTSAQKNPTAFYLCASSINVRRVHGYTFGSGTRLTVV.